This T cell receptor beta chain was captured in a study of T cells after posttransplantation cyclophosphamide. Study-wide findings and caveats: Blood and skin or GI T cell repertoires showed limited TRB overlap. Recipient CMV seropositivity and CMV reactivation strongly tracked TRB clonality.

This clone turned up a few times. As yet, its antigen is unknown. CDR1 LNHDA and CDR2 SQIVND come from the germline V gene (reference sequence). This CDR3 has 13 amino acids. Germline trimming cut 2 bases from V and 7 bases from J; bases unmatched to any gene: 3. Generated by immunoSEQ multiplex PCR, the TCRdb table keeps only in-frame clones and is missing some. The record shows some 40,000 clones for this sample, with no singletons present. The chain combines TRBV19 with TRBJ2-7; 9 bases are a match to TRBD1. The sequencing sample was made of PBMCs. The receptor was isolated from a middle-aged man in good health, CMV-negative, and a related stem cell transplant donor. The CDR3: CASSITGGREQYF. The CDR3 DNA follows: TGTGCCAGTAGTATAACAGGGGGCCGGGAGCAGTACTTC.